This T cell receptor beta chain was sequenced during a study of blood T cell repertoires in COVID-19 (dated by TCRdb to the early 2020s). Looking at the study overall: Collaborator samples came from the United States, Italy and Spain and covered acute and convalescent phases of COVID-19. Subjects who had been exposed to COVID-19, were actively infected with it, or had recovered from it provided the deeply sampled blood TCRbeta repertoires that made up the dataset. The repertoires were made available in a free public database intended to serve as a resource for research on the immune response to SARS-CoV-2. The material from the prospective study consisted of cDNA or gDNA derived from T cells, B-cell-depleted T cells, or PBMCs. The samples were drawn from two sources: the first 160 participants of the ongoing ImmuneRACE study, and approximately 1,300 subjects contributed by 6 global collaborators. HLA class I and class II types, where available, came from metadata supplied by the sample provider rather than from assay-based typing. A de-identified subject ID, COVID-19 status, age in years and sex were almost always included in the sample metadata.

Via the germline V gene, CDR1 is SGDLS and CDR2 YYNGEE. Inclusive of the bounding cysteine and phenylalanine, the CDR3 is 14 residues long. Just CDR3 DNA is preserved here, 42 bases in frame from base 1. Trimming takes 4 bases off V and 6 bases off J; junction bases not matched to a gene: 4. General study outcomes and caveats: The quantity of clinical and demographic metadata differed by source and by participant and was supplied without curation.

Whole blood was collected in K2EDTA tubes by collaborating institutions according to the institutions' own protocols. For TCRbeta analysis, collaborators shipped samples as frozen whole blood, isolated PBMCs, or DNA extracted from either of those sample types. In regard to this clone: Its antigen is currently not known. Qualities for individual bases were not recorded, and no much larger clone is one base off.

TCRbeta CDR3 regions were amplified from genomic DNA by means of the immunoSEQ Assay, a bias-controlled multiplex PCR. On the study's bioinformatics: Nucleated cell counts per sample were estimated from amplification of reference gene primers within the assay. To quantify the absolute abundance of each unique TCRbeta CDR3 rearrangement, sequence reads were collapsed and filtered. Productive Simpson clonality was computed per sample as the square root of Simpson's diversity index over productive rearrangements. TCRdb obtained this table from immuneACCESS and retained in-frame rearrangements with V and J assigned. These tables miss some clones; where compared with another copy, unresolved V genes account for less than half of the shortfall, and the remainder is unexplained. The V and J calls and the clone size are those of that table, but D and trimming were determined from the DNA. In all, the sample holds about 110,000 clones, and 90% to 95% of those were seen once. Less than 1.5% of the sample rests with the top ten.

This sequence uses TRBV9 and TRBJ1-6; 7 of the junction bases match TRBD1. The receptor comes from a woman aged 25-40 years with acute or convalescent COVID-19. Sequenced input: peripheral blood. The CDR3 protein sequence reads: CASSRQGSNSPLHF. The nucleotide sequence reads TGTGCCAGCAGCCGACAGGGAAGTAATTCACCCCTCCACTTT.